This T cell receptor beta chain was sequenced during a study of control samples from healthy donors and cancer patients. This clone was counted between two and nine times. This CDR3 region has 13 residues. Germline-derived CDR1 and CDR2 are SNHLY and FYNNEI. The V and J ends lost 8 bases and 1 base respectively, with 9 bases between them. Libraries were prepared by immunoSEQ multiplex PCR; TCRdb keeps only in-frame clonotypes and omits some of them. The sample shows under 150,000 clones, roughly 91% of them seen only once. The sequence was collected from a man aged 50 or older with head and neck cancer. Sequencing was performed on PBMCs. The J gene is TRBJ1-5, the V gene TRBV2; D is undetermined. Here the CDR3 DNA reads TGTGCCAGCGGGAGCAGAAGCAATCAGCCCCAGCATTTT. Protein sequence: CASGSRSNQPQHF.